The following is a T cell receptor (beta chain) sequence with its context. The sample holds a few counts of this clonotype. The antigen this receptor binds is unknown. Base qualities are not recorded, but no much larger clone differs from it by a single base. Library preparation used 5' RACE. TCRdb records Illumina HiSeq 2500 as the sequencer. A second PCR of about 6 to 11 cycles was run with a J-beta primer mix and a sample-barcoded 5' primer. A template-switch 5' adaptor carrying 12 random nucleotides introduced a unique molecular identifier onto each TCR beta cDNA molecule. Each sample yielded at least 3 million CDR3-containing paired-end reads. First-strand cDNA synthesis was performed from all RNA using the Mint cDNA synthesis kit, with priming by a TRBC-specific oligonucleotide. Following uracil-DNA glycosylase treatment, a first 18-cycle PCR with universal primers M1SS and BC2_uni_R was performed on all cDNA. As for the original processing: For normalization, 1 million high-quality reads, each with a distinct molecular identifier, were randomly selected from each sample. Instead of being binned into consensus sequences, reads that shared molecular identifiers were thrown out. MiTCR, with a Q25 quality threshold and the strictest error-elimination algorithm, was used for CDR3 identification, clonotype clustering and error correction. A nonparametric unseen species model with Euler transformation was used to estimate a lower bound on total TCR beta diversity. Using fastp at Q25 and MiXCR, TCRdb reprocessed the public reads and kept productive beta chains. Rows are combined by CDR3 protein, so each entry shows the most common genes and DNA. V and J calls and clone size were set by TCRdb, not the authors. This sample has about 1.8 million distinct CDR3 sequences in its table, and about 50% of those were observed once. More than 2% of the sample is held by the ten biggest clonotypes.

This sample is part of a study of blood T cells in healthy people across ages (dated by TCRdb to the mid-2010s). Some background on the complete study: In model experiments, roughly one uniquely barcoded TCR beta cDNA molecule per two T cells was captured by template switching. Using deep sequencing normalized with unique cDNA molecular identifiers, the study measured how TCR beta repertoire diversity changes with age. Donors were grouped into four age groups: young (average 16 years), middle-aged (around 39), aged (around 60) and long-lived (just over 80). To avoid experimental bias, donors of different ages were spread randomly across the sequencing lanes. Two additional independent replicas of 1 million unique cDNA reads from the same blood draw were analyzed for two donors (one aged 18 to 30 and one aged 80 or older).

The donors were roughly 39 Caucasian individuals from Russia, aged roughly 6 to 100 years, who were systemically healthy. Ten milliliters of peripheral blood were drawn from each donor into EDTA-treated Vacutainer tubes. Ficoll-Paque density-gradient centrifugation was used to isolate PBMCs, with at least 6.5 million per sample. Trizol reagent was used to extract total RNA from the PBMCs, yielding at least 5 micrograms per sample. For every donor, flow cytometry on a PBMC aliquot measured the percentage of naive CD45RAhigh/CD27high T cells. Overall study results and their limits: Observed TCR beta diversity per million T cells fell roughly linearly with age, and a significant reduction was already apparent by age roughly 40. Total diversity estimates from one million sequenced T cells were considered lower bounds and underestimates. Since profiling was done on bulk unsorted PBMCs, naive and antigen-experienced compartments could not be conclusively compared. Because donor CMV infection status was unknown, age-related changes in expanded clonotypes were potentially confounded. A strong correlation was found between observed TCR beta diversity and the percentage of naive T cells measured by flow cytometry. The long-lived group showed more naive CD4+ T cells, fewer expanded clones and increased TCR diversity than the aged group, suggesting age selection.

The TCR comes from a woman in her 40s in good health. The sequenced material came from blood.

The sequenced DNA: TGTGCCAGCAGCAACCGGGACGGCCAAGAGACCCAGTACTTC. Its translation reads: CASSNRDGQETQYF. Rearrangement joined TRBV7-9 to TRBJ2-5, with the D call tentatively TRBD1 or TRBD2, each fitting 5 bases. As encoded in the germline V gene (reference sequence), CDR1 is SEHNR while CDR2 is FQNEAQ. The CDR3 has 14 amino acids, counting the end cysteine and phenylalanine. This entry keeps only the CDR3 DNA: 42 bases, framed from base 1. Trimming removed 5 bases from V and 1 base from J, leaving 11 bases between the germline ends.